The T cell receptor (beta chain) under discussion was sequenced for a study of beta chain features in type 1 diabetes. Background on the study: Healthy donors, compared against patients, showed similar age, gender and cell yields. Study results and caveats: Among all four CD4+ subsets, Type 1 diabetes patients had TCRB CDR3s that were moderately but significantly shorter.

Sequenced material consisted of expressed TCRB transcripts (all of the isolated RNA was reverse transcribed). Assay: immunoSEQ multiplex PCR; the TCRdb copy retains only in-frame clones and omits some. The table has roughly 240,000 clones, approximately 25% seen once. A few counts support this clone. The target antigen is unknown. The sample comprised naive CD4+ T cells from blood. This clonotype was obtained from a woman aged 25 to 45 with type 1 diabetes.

The CDR3 is CASSLVAGEYEQYF. The CDR3 region has the DNA TGTGCCAGCAGCTTAGTAGCGGGAGAGTACGAGCAGTACTTC. This sequence joins TRBV7-9 and TRBJ2-7, with 9 bases lining up with TRBD2. The CDR3 consists of 14 residues. The germline gives CDR1 SEHNR, CDR2 FQNEAQ (reference sequence). Trimming cost V 1 base and J 4 bases; bases outside gene matches: 2.